This is a list of T cell receptor beta chains from one sample in a study of blood T cell repertoires in COVID-19. TCRdb's copy holds only in-frame clones and misses some; the assay was immunoSEQ multiplex PCR. The repertoire holds approximately 100,000 clones, with about 90% as singletons. Sequencing was done on a sample of peripheral blood. The receptors come from a man between 65 and 85 years old with acute or convalescent COVID-19. CDR3s include the opening cysteine and the closing phenylalanine or tryptophan. D genes are given only for firm matches. Where a row states a size, it is once, few, many or the class of an expanded clone; other rows omit it.

>TRBV7-6|TRBJ2-2|TRBD2|.
CASSLGGGAAGELFF
TGTGCCAGCAGCTTAGGCGGGGGGGCCGCCGGGGAGCTGTTTTTT
>TRBV5-5|TRBJ2-3|.|.
CASSLIQGGPDTQYF
TGTGCCAGCAGCTTGATTCAGGGCGGACCAGATACGCAGTATTTT
>TRBV5-1|TRBJ1-2|.|once
CASSPGSRWGYTF
TGCGCCAGCAGCCCAGGATCACGATGGGGCTACACCTTC
>TRBV7-2|TRBJ1-4|TRBD1|.
CASSADRGREKLFF
TGTGCCAGCAGCGCGGACAGGGGACGTGAAAAACTGTTTTTT
>TRBV4-2|TRBJ2-1|TRBD2|.
CASSQVSGGNYNEQFF
TGTGCCAGCAGCCAAGTTAGCGGGGGAAACTACAATGAGCAGTTCTTC
>TRBV6-4|TRBJ1-6|TRBD1|.
CASSPGQDNSPLHF
TGTGCCAGCAGCCCGGGACAGGATAATTCACCCCTCCACTTT
>TRBV5-6|TRBJ1-2|TRBD1|.
CASRSRGTGSRGYTF
TGTGCCAGCAGGAGTAGGGGGACAGGGTCGAGAGGCTACACCTTC
>TRBV5-1|TRBJ2-4|.|.
CASSPLSRAKNIQYF
TGCGCCAGCAGCCCCCTCTCGAGAGCCAAAAACATTCAGTACTTC
>TRBV12-3/TRBV12-4|TRBJ2-3|.|.
CASSGGTRDTQYF
TGTGCCAGCAGTGGGGGGACGAGAGATACGCAGTATTTT
>TRBV5-8|TRBJ1-4|TRBD1|.
CASSPDRGPGGEKLFF
TGTGCCAGCAGCCCGGACAGGGGCCCCGGAGGTGAAAAACTGTTTTTT
>TRBV3-1/TRBV3-2|TRBJ1-2|.|.
CASSPSGGGSYGYTF
TGTGCCAGCAGCCCTAGCGGGGGGGGTAGCTATGGCTACACCTTC
>TRBV14|TRBJ2-7|TRBD1|.
CASSNLRDRVSYEQYF
TGTGCCAGCAGCAACCTCCGGGACAGGGTTTCCTACGAGCAGTACTTC
>TRBV5-1|TRBJ1-2|TRBD1|.
CASSLSNRGAFYGYTF
TGCGCCAGCAGCTTGAGCAACAGGGGAGCGTTCTATGGCTACACCTTC
>TRBV2|TRBJ2-5|.|few
CASSEDSETQYF
TGTGCCAGCAGTGAAGACAGCGAGACCCAGTACTTC
>TRBV6-5|TRBJ2-7|TRBD2|.
CASSHRGGYEQYF
TGTGCCAGCAGTCACCGGGGGGGCTACGAGCAGTACTTC
>TRBV27|TRBJ2-5|.|.
CASSFGDTPQETQYF
TGTGCCAGCAGTTTCGGGGACACACCCCAAGAGACCCAGTACTTC
>TRBV5-5|TRBJ1-2|TRBD1|once
CASSQRDSTGYTF
TGTGCCAGCAGCCAGAGGGACAGCACTGGCTACACCTTC
>TRBV5-1|TRBJ1-6|TRBD1|few
CASSLRTGNNSPLHF
TGCGCCAGCAGCCTACGGACAGGGAATAATTCACCCCTCCACTTT
>TRBV6-5|TRBJ1-2|TRBD1|.
CASNSDRDYGYTF
TGTGCCAGCAATAGCGACAGGGACTATGGCTACACCTTC
>TRBV27|TRBJ1-2|.|once
CASSPKGVPYGYTF
TGTGCCAGCAGCCCCAAGGGGGTCCCCTATGGCTACACCTTC
>TRBV6-2/TRBV6-3|TRBJ2-5|.|.
CASSYATAGVFGEETQYF
TGTGCCAGCAGTTATGCGACGGCAGGGGTTTTCGGCGAAGAGACCCAGTACTTC
>TRBV14|TRBJ2-3|.|.
CASSPGGQFTDTQYF
TGTGCCAGCAGCCCCGGGGGACAGTTCACAGATACGCAGTATTTT